This TCR beta chain was documented in a study of blood T cell repertoires in COVID-19. TCRdb's copy holds only in-frame clones and misses some; the assay was immunoSEQ multiplex PCR. The sample has roughly 260,000 clones, just over 90% seen once. CDR3 length: 15 amino acids. With 1 base clipped from V and 6 bases from J, the junction kept 5 bases outside the gene matches. Per germline, CDR1 SGHNT and CDR2 YENEEA. Sequenced input: PBMCs or T cells enriched from blood (not recorded which). The chain combines TRBV11-3 with TRBJ1-2; 10 nucleotides agree with TRBD1. This TCR came from a young woman who had recovered from COVID-19. CDR3 protein: CASSLAVTGGNGYTF. The DNA for the CDR3 is TGTGCCAGCAGCTTAGCGGTGACAGGGGGCAATGGCTACACCTTC.